Listed below are T cell receptor beta chains from one sample, sequenced in a study of human T cells and chemical hapten exposure. From the RACE reads, TCRdb called clonotypes with MiXCR, one entry per CDR3 protein. The sample includes about 46,000 distinct CDR3 sequences, roughly 4.5% of them seen just once. The sample consisted of whole blood. All receptors come from a female donor in good health. Some clones in this sample may be carry-over from other donors' samples. Both conserved end residues are part of each CDR3. Fields, in order: clone size, V gene, D gene, J gene, CDR3 DNA, CDR3 protein. D genes are given only for firm matches. Rows give clone size only sometimes, using once, few, many, or a class for an expanded clone.

many	TRBV11-1	-	TRBJ2-3	TGTGCCAGCAGCTCTTCGCAGGGGCGAACAGATACGCAGTATTTT	CASSSSQGRTDTQYF
many	TRBV12-3/TRBV12-4	-	TRBJ2-3	TGTGCCAGCACTCTCCTATTATTGGCGGGTCGGGTAGGTACGCAGTATTTT	CASTLLLLAGRVGTQYF
many	TRBV7-9	-	TRBJ2-7	TGTGCCAGCAGCTTACGCCCAAACGGGTTGTCCGAGCAGTACTTC	CASSLRPNGLSEQYF
-	TRBV5-1	-	TRBJ1-6	TGCGCCAGCAGCTTGGCCTACGATTCACCCCTCCACTTT	CASSLAYDSPLHF
many	TRBV6-4	TRBD2	TRBJ2-3	TGTGCCAGCAGCCACCAGGGACTAGCGGGGACAGATACGCAGTATTTT	CASSHQGLAGTDTQYF
few	TRBV6-6	-	TRBJ1-2	TGTGCCAGCAGTTACTTGGCAGGGAAGAATGGCTACACCTTC	CASSYLAGKNGYTF
many	TRBV9	-	TRBJ1-1	TGTGCCAGCAGCGCGGGACGTAGGAACACTGAAGCTTTCTTT	CASSAGRRNTEAFF
many	TRBV4-3	-	TRBJ2-3	TGCGCCAGCAGCGCAAGGTGGGGGGGCCTAGGCACAGATACGCAGTATTTT	CASSARWGGLGTDTQYF
many	TRBV12-3/TRBV12-4	TRBD1	TRBJ2-1	TGTGCCAGCAGCCCGGGACAGGGGGTAATTGGGCAGTTCTTC	CASSPGQGVIGQFF
many	TRBV9	-	TRBJ1-3	TGTGCCAGCAGCGTGTCGGGTAACACCATATATTTT	CASSVSGNTIYF
many	TRBV6-6	-	TRBJ1-5	TGTGCCAGCAGCGGGTCTAGCAATCAGCCCCAGCATTTT	CASSGSSNQPQHF